These 17 T cell receptor beta chains came from one sample sequenced in a study of molecular identifiers for immune sequencing clone quantification. TCRdb re-called the PCR reads with MiXCR, one entry per CDR3 protein. The sample has about 640,000 distinct CDR3 sequences; 20% are singletons. Sequencing used naive CD8+ T cells from blood, with Jurkat cell RNA spiked in. As for subset: FACS-sorted CD8+CD4-CCR7+CD45RA+ naive T cells. The origin of the receptors is a human donor in good health. Some libraries in this study had Jurkat cell RNA spiked in.

This clonotype was seen many times. This sequence joins TRBV30 and TRBJ2-1, with no clear D. The CDR3 has 13 amino acids. CDR1 is GTSNPN, CDR2 SVGIG, per germline (reference sequence). The V gene lost 3 bases and the J gene lost 4 bases, with 10 bases spanning the gap. Written as DNA, the CDR3 is TGTGCCTGGAGACCCACAGCATACAATGAGCAGTTCTTC. It yields the protein CAWRPTAYNEQFF.

This chain connects TRBV4-1 to TRBJ2-7; 9 bases align to TRBD1. This CDR3 contains 15 residues. V was clipped by 2 bases and J by 0 bases; unmatched bases: 2. The germline gives CDR1 MGHRA, CDR2 YSYEKL. Here the CDR3 reads CASSQTGGPSYEQYF. The CDR3 DNA is TGCGCCAGCAGCCAAACAGGGGGCCCCTCCTACGAGCAGTACTTC.

This clonotype has a count of ten or more. This chain connects TRBV7-9 to TRBJ1-1; no clear D. Germline CDR1 and CDR2: SEHNR and FQNEAQ (reference sequence). V lost 4 bases and J 1 base, leaving 22 bases between the germline ends. This CDR3 has 18 residues. The CDR3 bases are TGTGCCAGCAGCTCTCGTCTAAGGAGGGTTGGACGGAACACTGAAGCTTTCTTT. This codes for CASSSRLRRVGRNTEAFF.

About this clonotype: This may come from a read error, since a much larger clone is one base off. The rearrangement uses TRBV12-3 or TRBV12-4 and TRBJ2-7; 7 positions match TRBD1. The CDR3 has 15 residues. CDR3 bases: TGTACCAGCAGCCCGACCGGGGACAGTTTTTACGAGCAGTACTTC. This gives the protein CTSSPTGDSFYEQYF.

This clonotype was seen a handful of times. The chain couples TRBV12-3 or TRBV12-4 to TRBJ1-2, with D possibly TRBD1 on 5 matching bases. CDR3 size: 14 residues. Trimming cost V 6 bases and J 4 bases, with 15 bases left between them. For the CDR3, the DNA is TGTGCCAGCAGGTTGGGGGGAGCCGGCTATGGCTACACCTTC. Translation gives CASRLGGAGYGYTF.

This clonotype was seen at least ten times. The V and J genes are TRBV4-1 and TRBJ1-4; D not resolved. The germline V gene has CDR1 MGHRA and CDR2 YSYEKL. There are 17 residues in the CDR3. Deletions cut 1 base from V and 5 bases from J, with 17 bases between. The CDR3 bases are TGCGCCAGCAGCCAAGCGGTACAGAATTACCGGAATGAAAAACTGTTTTTT. The encoded protein is CASSQAVQNYRNEKLFF.

This clonotype has ten or more counts. The chain employs TRBV4-1 and TRBJ1-2; 9 bases agree with TRBD1. The CDR3 is 14 amino acids. Per germline, CDR1 MGHRA and CDR2 YSYEKL. Unmatched junction bases numbered 3, after V lost 3 bases and J lost 4 bases. CDR3 protein: CASSQKDRGYGYTF. Written as DNA, the CDR3 is TGCGCCAGCAGCCAGAAGGACAGGGGCTATGGCTACACCTTC.

This clonotype was recorded at least ten times. The chain carries TRBV5-1 and TRBJ2-6; tentatively, D is TRBD1 (6 bases). CDR1 is SGHRS and CDR2 is YFSETQ in the germline V gene. This CDR3 spans 18 amino acids. Trimming took off 0 bases at V and 0 bases at J, with 13 bases between the two ends. CDR3 sequence reads: CASSLAPDSRSGANVLTF. CDR3 in DNA: TGCGCCAGCAGCTTGGCCCCGGACAGCCGCTCTGGGGCCAACGTCCTGACTTTC. The variable domain in full, with the rest retrieved from reference TRBV5-1 and TRBJ2-6, is KAGVTQTPRYLIKTRGQQVTLSCSPISGHRSVSWYQQTPGQGLQFLFEYFSETQRNKGNFPGRFSGRQFSNSRSEMNVSTLELGDSALYLCASSLAPDSRSGANVLTFGAGSRLTVL.

V is TRBV4-1 and J is TRBJ2-5; D not certain. The length of the CDR3 is 13 residues. Germline CDR1 MGHRA, CDR2 YSYEKL. The V end was cut by 1 base, the J end by 5 bases, with 8 bases between. CDR3 nucleotide sequence: TGCGCCAGCAGCCAAGTGGGAAGGGAGACCCAGTACTTC. Translating gives CASSQVGRETQYF.

The J gene is TRBJ2-7, the V gene TRBV11-1; D is possibly TRBD1 (6 bases). The CDR3 runs to 14 residues. Germline V CDR1 and CDR2: SGHAT, FQDESV (reference sequence). V gave up 2 bases and J gave up 5 bases, with 13 bases separating them. As DNA, the CDR3 is TGTGCCAGCAGCTTACCACAGGGTTATCACGAGCAGTACTTC. Its protein is CASSLPQGYHEQYF.

To note about this clonotype: This sequence may be a read error, since a much larger clone differs from it by one base. Written as DNA, the CDR3 is TGTGCCAGCAGCTCTTATGGTGGGCAGTTCTTC. It codes for CASSSYGGQFF. The genes are TRBV5-6 and TRBJ2-1; D gene unclear. The CDR3 is made up of 11 amino acids. Germline V gives CDR1 SGHDT, CDR2 YYEEEE. Trimming took off 3 bases at V and 12 bases at J, with 10 bases between the two ends. The entire variable domain, with the rest obtained from reference TRBV5-6 and TRBJ2-1, is as follows: DAGVTQSPTHLIKTRGQQVTLRCSPKSGHDTVSWYQQALGQGPQFIFQYYEEEERQRGNFPDRFSGHQFPNYSSELNVNALLLGDSALYLCASSSYGGQFFGPGTRLTVL.

This clonotype has just a few counts. The chain is built from TRBV7-9 and TRBJ1-6; D perhaps matches TRBD1 (6 bases). V was shortened by 0 bases and J by 7 bases, with 7 bases between the two germline ends. Looked up from germline, CDR1 is SEHNR and CDR2 is FQNEAQ (reference sequence). This CDR3 spans 14 amino acids. The CDR3 reads CASSLAQGNSPLHF. CDR3 DNA sequence: TGTGCCAGCAGCTTAGCGCAGGGGAATTCACCCCTCCACTTT.

This clonotype was seen ten or more times. The chain couples TRBV12-3 or TRBV12-4 to TRBJ2-4, with TRBD2 matching 8 bases. V was clipped by 3 bases and J by 3 bases; unmatched bases: 1. The CDR3 contains 14 residues. The CDR3 DNA follows: TGTGCCAGCAGTTTTGGGACTAGCAAAAACATTCAGTACTTC. Translating gives CASSFGTSKNIQYF.

The table lists this clonotype with many counts. The CDR3 coding sequence is TGTGCCAGCAACCCGGGACTAGCGGGAGCTACAGATACGCAGTATTTT. Its protein is CASNPGLAGATDTQYF. The chain employs TRBV12-3 or TRBV12-4 and TRBJ2-3; the match to TRBD2 covers 14 bases. V was clipped by 7 bases and J by 3 bases; unmatched bases: 6. The CDR3 totals 16 residues.

Note on this clonotype: One base away lies a much larger clone, so this may be a sequencing read error. V is TRBV7-2 and J is TRBJ2-7; D tentatively fits TRBD1 or TRBD2 (6 bases each). The CDR3 sequence is 14 residues long. In germline, CDR1 is SGHTA, CDR2 FQGNSA. V lost 5 bases and J lost 6, with 17 bases in between. As DNA, the CDR3 is TGTGCCAGCAGCCAAGGGCAGGGGAGGCGCGAGCAGTACTTC. Translation: CASSQGQGRREQYF.

This clonotype came up many times. V is TRBV7-9 and J is TRBJ2-7; perhaps TRBD2 as D (6 bases). Germline V gene sequence: CDR1 SEHNR, CDR2 FQNEAQ (reference sequence). With 8 bases removed from V and 3 bases from J, the gap between germline ends came to 17 bases. CDR3 length: 14 residues. CDR3 coding DNA: TGTGCCAGCGACCCCTTGGAGGGTTACTACGAGCAGTACTTC. Translating gives CASDPLEGYYEQYF. The full variable domain, its missing parts supplied by reference TRBV7-9 and TRBJ2-7, is DTGVSQNPRHKITKRGQNVTFRCDPISEHNRLYWYRQTLGQGPEFLTYFQNEAQLEKSRLLSDRFSAERPKGSFSTLEIQRTEQGDSAMYLCASDPLEGYYEQYFGPGTRLTVT.

Many counts were recorded for this clonotype. The chain employs TRBV9 and TRBJ2-3; TRBD2 agrees at 12 bases. Germline CDR1 and CDR2: SGDLS and YYNGEE. This CDR3 is 16 amino acids long. Trimming cost V 2 bases and J 1 base; bases outside gene matches: 2. CDR3 sequence (DNA): TGTGCCAGCAGCGTTTGGACTAGCGGGGGCACAGATACGCAGTATTTT. Residues: CASSVWTSGGTDTQYF.